This T cell receptor beta chain appears in the sequencing data of a study of follicular helper T cells after annual influenza vaccination. Findings and limits, study-wide: ICOS+CD38+ cTfh clonality tracked population frequency, and its change tracked circulating plasmablast change. Most later recoveries of Day 7 ICOS+CD38+ clones were ICOS-CD38- cTfh.

Points on this clone: Its specificity is not known.

Time point here: 2015-2016 season, pre-vaccination. The CDR3 is 15 residues long. Trimming left V 2 bases short and J 0 bases short, with 11 bases between. Germline values: CDR1 SGHRS, CDR2 YFSETQ. Clones were read by immunoSEQ multiplex PCR, and TCRdb kept only the in-frame ones, dropping some. The sample consists of about 9,200 clones, roughly 82% of them appearing once. This chain uses TRBV5-1 with TRBJ1-1, with a possible D match to TRBD1 (5 bases). The receptor was derived from an adult who received the influenza vaccine. The source was CXCR5+ CD38- circulating T follicular helper cells from blood, collected on the day of influenza vaccination. Subset here: circulating Tfh, non-naive CD4+CXCR5+PD-1+ (ICOS+CD38+ or ICOS-CD38-). CDR3 DNA sequence: TGCGCCAGCAGCTTAGCCTCGACAGTGAACACTGAAGCTTTCTTT. It translates to CASSLASTVNTEAFF.